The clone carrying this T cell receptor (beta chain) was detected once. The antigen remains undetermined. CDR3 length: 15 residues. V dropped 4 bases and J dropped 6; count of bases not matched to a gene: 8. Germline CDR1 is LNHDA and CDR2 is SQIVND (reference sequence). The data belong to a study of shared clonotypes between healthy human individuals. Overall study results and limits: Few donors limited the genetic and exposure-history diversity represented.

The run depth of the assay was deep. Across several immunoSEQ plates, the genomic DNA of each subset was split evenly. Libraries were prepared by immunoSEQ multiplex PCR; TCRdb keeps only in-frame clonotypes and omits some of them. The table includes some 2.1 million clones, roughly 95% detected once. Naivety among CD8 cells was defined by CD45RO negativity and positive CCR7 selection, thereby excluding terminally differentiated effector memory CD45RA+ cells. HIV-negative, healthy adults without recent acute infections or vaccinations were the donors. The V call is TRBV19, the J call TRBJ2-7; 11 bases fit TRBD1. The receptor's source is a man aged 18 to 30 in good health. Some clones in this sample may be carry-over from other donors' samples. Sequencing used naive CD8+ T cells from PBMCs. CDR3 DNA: TGTGCCAGTAGTAGCACCGGGACAGGGGGATCCGAGCAGTACTTC. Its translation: CASSSTGTGGSEQYF.